This TCR beta chain was found in a study of blood T cells in healthy people across ages. CDR3 length: 14 residues. Germline V lookup: CDR1 SGHRS, CDR2 YFSETQ. The V gene lost 4 bases and the J gene lost 8 bases, with 18 bases spanning the gap. Using a J-beta primer mix together with a sample-barcoded 5' primer, a second PCR was run for about 6 to 11 cycles. From the 5' RACE reads, TCRdb called clonotypes with MiXCR, one entry per CDR3 protein. The sample lists 650,000 to 1,000,000 distinct CDR3 sequences; 46% were seen once. This clonotype has a handful of counts. The antigen is not known. Notes on the study in general: Roughly linear declines in TCR beta diversity per million T cells occurred with age.

Material for sequencing was blood. The source is an elderly man in good health. This chain joins TRBV5-1 and TRBJ1-1; D gene unclear. The CDR3 sequence: CASSPIRLELEAFF. The CDR3, as DNA: TGCGCCAGCAGCCCGATCCGATTAGAACTCGAAGCTTTCTTT.